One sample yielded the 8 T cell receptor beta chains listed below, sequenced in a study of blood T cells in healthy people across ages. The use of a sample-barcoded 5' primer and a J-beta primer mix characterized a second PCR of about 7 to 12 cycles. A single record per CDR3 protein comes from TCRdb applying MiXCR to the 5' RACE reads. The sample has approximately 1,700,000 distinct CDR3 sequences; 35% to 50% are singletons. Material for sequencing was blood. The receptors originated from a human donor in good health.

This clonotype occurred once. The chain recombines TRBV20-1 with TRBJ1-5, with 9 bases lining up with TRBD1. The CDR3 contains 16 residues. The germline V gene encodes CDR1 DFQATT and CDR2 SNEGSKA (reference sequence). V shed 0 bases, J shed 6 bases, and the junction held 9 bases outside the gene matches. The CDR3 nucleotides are TGCAGTGCTAGAGATCCGGGACAGGGAAAGGGTCAGCCCCAGCATTTT. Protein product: CSARDPGQGKGQPQHF.

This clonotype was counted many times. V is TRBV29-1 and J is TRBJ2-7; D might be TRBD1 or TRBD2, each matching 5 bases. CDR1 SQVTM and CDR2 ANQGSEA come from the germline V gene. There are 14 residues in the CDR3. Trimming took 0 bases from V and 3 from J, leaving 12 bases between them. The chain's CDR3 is CSVEEGTPFYEQYF. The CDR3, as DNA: TGCAGCGTTGAAGAAGGGACCCCCTTCTACGAGCAGTACTTC.

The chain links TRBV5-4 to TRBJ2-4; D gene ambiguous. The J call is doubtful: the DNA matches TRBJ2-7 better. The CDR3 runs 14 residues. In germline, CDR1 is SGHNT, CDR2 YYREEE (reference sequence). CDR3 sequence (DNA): TGTGCCAGCAGCTTCTTGTCGAACGACCGCGAGCAGTACTTC. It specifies CASSFLSNDREQYF.

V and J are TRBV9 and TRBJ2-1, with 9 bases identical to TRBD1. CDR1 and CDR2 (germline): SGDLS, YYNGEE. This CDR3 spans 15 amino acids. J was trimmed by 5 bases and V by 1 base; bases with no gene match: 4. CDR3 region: CASSVRTGVNNEQFF. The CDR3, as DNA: TGTGCCAGCAGCGTACGGACAGGGGTGAACAATGAGCAGTTCTTC.

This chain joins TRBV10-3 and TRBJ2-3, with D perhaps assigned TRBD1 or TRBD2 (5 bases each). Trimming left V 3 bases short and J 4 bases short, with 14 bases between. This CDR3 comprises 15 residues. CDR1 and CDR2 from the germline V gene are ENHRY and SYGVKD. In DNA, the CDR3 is TGTGCCATCAGTGATCGGGGCAGGGCGGCAGATACGCAGTATTTT. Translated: CAISDRGRAADTQYF.

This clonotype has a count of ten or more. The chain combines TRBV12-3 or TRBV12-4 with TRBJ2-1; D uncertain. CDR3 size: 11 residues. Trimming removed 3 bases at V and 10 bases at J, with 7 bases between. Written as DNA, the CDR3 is TGTGCCAGCAGTTTTGGGCGGGAGCAGTTCTTC. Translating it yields CASSFGREQFF.

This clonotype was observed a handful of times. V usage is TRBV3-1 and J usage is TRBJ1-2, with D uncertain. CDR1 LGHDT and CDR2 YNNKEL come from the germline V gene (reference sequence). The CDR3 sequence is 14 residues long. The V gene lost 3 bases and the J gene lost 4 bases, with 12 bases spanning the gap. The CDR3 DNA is TGTGCCAGCAGCCACCTAACACAGTTCTATGGCTACACCTTC. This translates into CASSHLTQFYGYTF.

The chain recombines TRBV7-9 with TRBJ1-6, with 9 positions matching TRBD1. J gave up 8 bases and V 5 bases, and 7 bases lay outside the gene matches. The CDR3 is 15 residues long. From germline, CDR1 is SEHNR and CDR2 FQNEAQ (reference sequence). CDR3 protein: CASSPSRDRDSPLHF. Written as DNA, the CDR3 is TGTGCCAGCAGCCCGAGCCGGGACAGGGATTCACCCCTCCACTTT.